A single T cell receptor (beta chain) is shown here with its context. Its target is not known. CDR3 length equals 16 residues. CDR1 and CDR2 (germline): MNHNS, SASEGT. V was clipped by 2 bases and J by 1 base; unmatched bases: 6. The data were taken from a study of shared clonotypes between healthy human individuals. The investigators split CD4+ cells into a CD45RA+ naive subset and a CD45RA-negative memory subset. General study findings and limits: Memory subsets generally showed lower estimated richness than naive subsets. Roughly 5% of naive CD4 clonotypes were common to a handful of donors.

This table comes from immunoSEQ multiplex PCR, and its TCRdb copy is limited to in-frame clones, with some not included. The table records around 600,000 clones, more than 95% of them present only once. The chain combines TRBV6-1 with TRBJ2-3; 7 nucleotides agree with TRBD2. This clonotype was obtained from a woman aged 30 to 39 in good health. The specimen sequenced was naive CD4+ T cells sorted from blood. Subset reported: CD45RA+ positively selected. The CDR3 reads CASSEFRTSGTDTQYF. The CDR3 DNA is TGTGCCAGCAGTGAATTTAGAACTAGCGGCACAGATACGCAGTATTTT.